A selection of T cell receptor beta chains follows, all from one sample in a study of T cell clonotyping in hematopoietic cell transplantation. Sequenced by immunoSEQ multiplex PCR; TCRdb stores in-frame clones only, minus some. The repertoire consists of a few thousand clones, with roughly 90% occurring once and the leading ten covering 43%. The specimen was peripheral blood mononuclear cells, collected 100 days after allogeneic stem cell transplant. The receptors were gathered from a female patient in her forties or fifties who had an allogeneic stem cell transplant from a related donor, so the T cells may come from the graft donor. Some clones in this sample may be carry-over from other donors' samples. CDR3s include the opening cysteine and the closing phenylalanine or tryptophan. Each record gives: D gene, V gene, clone size, J gene, CDR3 DNA, CDR3 protein. The D gene is left open where the match is weak. Some rows mark clone size as missing; the rest say once, few, many or name a class of expanded clone.

d_call: TRBD1
v_call: TRBV6-5
clone_size: -
j_call: TRBJ2-7
cdr3_nt: TGTGCCAGCAGTTACTCCGGGACAGGCGGGCGCGAGCAGTACTTC
cdr3_aa: CASSYSGTGGREQYF

d_call: -
v_call: TRBV6-5
clone_size: -
j_call: TRBJ1-3
cdr3_nt: TGTGCCAGCAGGGTTGGAAACACCATATATTTT
cdr3_aa: CASRVGNTIYF

d_call: -
v_call: TRBV6-4
clone_size: -
j_call: TRBJ2-1
cdr3_nt: TGTGCCAGCAGTGACGGCGGGTTCGATGAGCAGTTCTTC
cdr3_aa: CASSDGGFDEQFF

d_call: -
v_call: TRBV5-6
clone_size: -
j_call: TRBJ2-7
cdr3_nt: TGTGCCAGCAGCTTGGAGGGCTCCTACGAGCAGTACTTC
cdr3_aa: CASSLEGSYEQYF

d_call: -
v_call: TRBV19
clone_size: -
j_call: TRBJ2-5
cdr3_nt: TGTGCCAGTAGTATTAAAGGGTTTGGCGAGACCCAGTACTTC
cdr3_aa: CASSIKGFGETQYF

d_call: TRBD1
v_call: TRBV28
clone_size: -
j_call: TRBJ1-2
cdr3_nt: TGTGCCAGCAGTCAGACAGGGGAACCCTGGGGCTACACCTTC
cdr3_aa: CASSQTGEPWGYTF

d_call: -
v_call: TRBV7-9
clone_size: -
j_call: TRBJ1-6
cdr3_nt: TGTGCCAGCAGCTTAGGCAGTGGCTTTTATAATTCACCCCTCCACTTT
cdr3_aa: CASSLGSGFYNSPLHF

d_call: TRBD1
v_call: TRBV14
clone_size: -
j_call: TRBJ2-7
cdr3_nt: TGTGCCAGCAGCCAAGGGGTACAGGGGTACTACGAGCAGTACTTC
cdr3_aa: CASSQGVQGYYEQYF

d_call: -
v_call: TRBV30
clone_size: -
j_call: TRBJ2-2
cdr3_nt: TGTGCCTCCTCCGGGGGGCCCATAAGCACCGGGGAGCTGTTTTTT
cdr3_aa: CASSGGPISTGELFF

d_call: -
v_call: TRBV7-2
clone_size: few
j_call: TRBJ1-3
cdr3_nt: TGTGCCAGCAGCCCTTCCCCCGCTGGAAACACCATATATTTT
cdr3_aa: CASSPSPAGNTIYF